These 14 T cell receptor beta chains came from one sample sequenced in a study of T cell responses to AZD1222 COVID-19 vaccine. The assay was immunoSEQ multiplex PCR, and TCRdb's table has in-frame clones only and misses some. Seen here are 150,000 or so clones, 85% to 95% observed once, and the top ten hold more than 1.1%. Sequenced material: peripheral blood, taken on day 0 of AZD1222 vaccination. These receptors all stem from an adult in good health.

Here the CDR3 reads CASSAPPMILSGANVLTF. CDR3 nucleotides: TGTGCCAGCAGCGCGCCACCTATGATCCTATCTGGGGCCAACGTCCTGACTTTC. The chain is built from TRBV9 and TRBJ2-6; D is uncertain. The CDR3 extends over 18 amino acids. Germline CDR1 is SGDLS and CDR2 is YYNGEE. Trimming stripped 3 bases from V and 1 base from J, with 17 bases between. The full variable domain, in which reference TRBV9 and TRBJ2-6 provide the parts outside the CDR3, is DSGVTQTPKHLITATGQRVTLRCSPRSGDLSVYWYQQSLDQGLQFLIQYYNGEERAKGNILERFSAQQFPDLHSELNLSSLELGDSALYFCASSAPPMILSGANVLTFGAGSRLTVL.

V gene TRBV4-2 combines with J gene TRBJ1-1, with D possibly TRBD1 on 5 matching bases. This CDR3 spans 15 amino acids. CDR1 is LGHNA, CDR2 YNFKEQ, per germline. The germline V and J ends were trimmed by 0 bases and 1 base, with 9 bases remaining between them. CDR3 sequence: CASSQDGDWNTEAFF. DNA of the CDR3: TGTGCCAGCAGCCAAGACGGGGACTGGAACACTGAAGCTTTCTTT.

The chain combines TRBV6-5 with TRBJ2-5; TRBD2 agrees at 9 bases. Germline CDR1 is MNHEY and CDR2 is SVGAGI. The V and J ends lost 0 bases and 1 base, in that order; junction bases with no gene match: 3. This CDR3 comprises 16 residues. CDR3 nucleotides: TGTGCCAGCAGTTACTCTAAGACTAGCGGCCAAGAGACCCAGTACTTC. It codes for CASSYSKTSGQETQYF.

CDR3 in amino acids: CASAGPGSKGYTF. The CDR3 DNA reads TGTGCCAGCGCAGGGCCAGGCTCTAAGGGCTACACCTTC. The chain is built from TRBV6-6 and TRBJ1-2; D is possibly TRBD1 (5 bases). The germline gives CDR1 MNHNY, CDR2 SVGAGI (reference sequence). The CDR3 covers 13 residues. V lost 8 bases, J lost 8 bases, and 18 bases lay in between.

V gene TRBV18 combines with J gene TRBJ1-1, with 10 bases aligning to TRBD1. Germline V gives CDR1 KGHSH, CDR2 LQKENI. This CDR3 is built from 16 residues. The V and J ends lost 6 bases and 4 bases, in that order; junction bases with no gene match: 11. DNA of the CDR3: TGTGCCAGCTCCCCGGGACAGGGGTTTGTGGGCACTGAAGCTTTCTTT. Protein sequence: CASSPGQGFVGTEAFF.

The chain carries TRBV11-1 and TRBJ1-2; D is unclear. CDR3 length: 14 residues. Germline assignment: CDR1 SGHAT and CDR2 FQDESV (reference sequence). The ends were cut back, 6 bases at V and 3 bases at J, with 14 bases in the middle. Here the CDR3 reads CASRAYTGDYGYTF. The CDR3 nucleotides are TGTGCCAGCAGAGCTTATACCGGGGACTATGGCTACACCTTC.

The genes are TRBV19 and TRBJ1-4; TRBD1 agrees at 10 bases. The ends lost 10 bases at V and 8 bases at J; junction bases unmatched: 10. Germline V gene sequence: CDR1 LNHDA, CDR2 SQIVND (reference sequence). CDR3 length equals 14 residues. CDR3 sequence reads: CATKSGTGAEKLFF. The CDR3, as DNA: TGTGCCACTAAATCCGGGACAGGGGCCGAAAAACTGTTTTTT. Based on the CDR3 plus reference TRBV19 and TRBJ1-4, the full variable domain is DGGITQSPKYLFRKEGQNVTLSCEQNLNHDAMYWYRQDPGQGLRLIYYSQIVNDFQKGDIAEGYSVSREKKESFPLTVTSAQKNPTAFYLCATKSGTGAEKLFFGSGTQLSVL.

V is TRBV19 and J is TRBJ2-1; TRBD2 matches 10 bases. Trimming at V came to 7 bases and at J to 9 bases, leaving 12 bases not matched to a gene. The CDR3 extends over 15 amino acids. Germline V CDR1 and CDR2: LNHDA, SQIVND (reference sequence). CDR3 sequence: CASNRLAGVSGEQFF. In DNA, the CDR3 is TGTGCCAGTAATCGTCTAGCGGGAGTTTCTGGTGAGCAGTTCTTC.

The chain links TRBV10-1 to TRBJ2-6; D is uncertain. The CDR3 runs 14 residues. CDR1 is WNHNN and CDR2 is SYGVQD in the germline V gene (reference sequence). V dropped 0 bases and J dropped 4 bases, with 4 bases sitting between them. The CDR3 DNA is TGCGCCAGCAGTGAGTCGGGGGGGGCCAACGTCCTGACTTTC. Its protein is CASSESGGANVLTF.

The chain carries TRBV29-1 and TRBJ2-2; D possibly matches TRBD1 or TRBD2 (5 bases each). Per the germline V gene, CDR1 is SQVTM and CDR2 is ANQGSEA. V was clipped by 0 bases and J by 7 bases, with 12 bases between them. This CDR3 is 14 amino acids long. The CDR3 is CSVEEPGTGGELFF. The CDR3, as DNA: TGCAGCGTTGAAGAACCGGGGACGGGCGGGGAGCTGTTTTTT.

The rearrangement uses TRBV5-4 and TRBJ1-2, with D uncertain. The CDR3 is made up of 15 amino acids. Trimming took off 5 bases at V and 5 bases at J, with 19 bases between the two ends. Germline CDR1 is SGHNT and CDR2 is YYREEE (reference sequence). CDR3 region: CASSSAGPRSYGYTF. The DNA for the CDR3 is TGTGCCAGCAGTTCTGCCGGGCCACGATCTTATGGCTACACCTTC.

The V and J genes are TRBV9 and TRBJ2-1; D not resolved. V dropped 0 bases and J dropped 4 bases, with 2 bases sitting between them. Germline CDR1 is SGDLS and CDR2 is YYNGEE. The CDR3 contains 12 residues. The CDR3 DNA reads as TGTGCCAGCAGCGTAGAGTACAATGAGCAGTTCTTC. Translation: CASSVEYNEQFF. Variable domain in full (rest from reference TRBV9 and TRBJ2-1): DSGVTQTPKHLITATGQRVTLRCSPRSGDLSVYWYQQSLDQGLQFLIQYYNGEERAKGNILERFSAQQFPDLHSELNLSSLELGDSALYFCASSVEYNEQFFGPGTRLTVL.

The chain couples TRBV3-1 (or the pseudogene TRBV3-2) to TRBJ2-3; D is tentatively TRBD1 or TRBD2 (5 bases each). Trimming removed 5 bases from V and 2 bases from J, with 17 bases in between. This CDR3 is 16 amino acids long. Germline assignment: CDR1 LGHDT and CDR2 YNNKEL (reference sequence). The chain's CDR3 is CASSTWGSTSTDTQYF. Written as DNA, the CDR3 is TGTGCCAGCAGCACCTGGGGGTCAACATCCACAGATACGCAGTATTTT.

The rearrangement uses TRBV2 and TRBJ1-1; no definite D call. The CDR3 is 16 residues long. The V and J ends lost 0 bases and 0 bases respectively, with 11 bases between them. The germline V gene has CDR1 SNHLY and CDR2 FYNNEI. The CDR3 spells CASSEAKQHMNTEAFF. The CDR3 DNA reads TGTGCCAGCAGTGAAGCAAAACAGCATATGAACACTGAAGCTTTCTTT.